The rows below give T cell receptor beta chains drawn from one sample of a study of OX40 agonist ivuxolimab in advanced cancers. Method: immunoSEQ multiplex PCR; TCRdb's copy keeps in-frame clones and lacks some. The sample lists tens of thousands of clones, approximately 88% occurring once. The sample consisted of CD4+ or CD8+ T cells sorted from blood, taken in a trial of the OX40 agonist ivuxolimab. These TCRs come from an adult with an advanced solid tumor such as melanoma, head and neck, liver or kidney cancer. CDR3s include the opening cysteine and the closing phenylalanine or tryptophan. The D gene is left open where the match is weak. Clone size is shown for a subset of rows, as once, few, many or a class of expanded clone.

j_gene	d_gene	v_gene	abundance	CDR3aa	CDR3nt
TRBJ1-5	-	TRBV30	-	CACRSPGNQPQHF	TGTGCCTGTAGGTCCCCAGGCAATCAGCCCCAGCATTTT
TRBJ2-7	-	TRBV5-1	-	CASSLGTASSYEQYF	TGCGCCAGCAGCCTAGGGACCGCTAGCTCCTACGAGCAGTACTTC
TRBJ2-3	-	TRBV5-4	-	CASSFGGAGSTDTQYF	TGTGCCAGCAGCTTTGGAGGGGCGGGGTCGACAGATACGCAGTATTTT
TRBJ2-5	-	TRBV2	-	CASSEDGGTQYF	TGTGCCAGCAGTGAAGACGGGGGGACCCAGTACTTC
TRBJ2-5	-	TRBV5-4	-	CASSFGGQQETQYF	TGTGCCAGCAGCTTCGGGGGACAGCAAGAGACCCAGTACTTC
TRBJ2-1	-	TRBV6-1	-	CASSERASSYNEQFF	TGTGCCAGCAGTGAAAGAGCGAGCTCCTACAATGAGCAGTTCTTC
TRBJ1-2	TRBD1	TRBV7-8	-	CASSLAGQGSYGYTF	TGTGCCAGCAGCTTAGCGGGACAGGGGAGCTATGGCTACACCTTC
TRBJ2-7	TRBD1	TRBV18	-	CASSPRGQGAREQYF	TGTGCCAGCTCACCACGTGGACAGGGGGCGCGTGAGCAGTACTTC
TRBJ2-1	TRBD1	TRBV27	-	CASSFLRWDSREYNEQFF	TGTGCCAGCAGTTTTTTACGGTGGGACAGCAGGGAGTACAATGAGCAGTTCTTC
TRBJ2-2	-	TRBV5-4	-	CASSVQGLTNTGELFF	TGTGCCAGCAGCGTCCAGGGGCTAACTAACACCGGGGAGCTGTTTTTT
TRBJ2-3	-	TRBV18	-	CASSPSPADTQYF	TGTGCCAGCTCACCCAGCCCAGCAGATACGCAGTATTTT
TRBJ2-7	TRBD2	TRBV18	-	CASSPFGTSGRRDEQYF	TGTGCCAGCTCACCATTCGGGACTAGCGGGAGAAGGGACGAGCAGTACTTC
TRBJ2-7	-	TRBV7-2	-	CASSHWSGGDSYEQYF	TGTGCCAGCAGCCACTGGTCCGGAGGGGACTCCTACGAGCAGTACTTC
TRBJ1-4	-	TRBV28	-	CASRQGGGEKLFF	TGTGCCAGCAGACAGGGAGGAGGTGAAAAACTGTTTTTT
TRBJ2-2	-	TRBV5-5	-	CASSRDPKEIYTGELFF	TGTGCCAGCAGCCGGGACCCTAAGGAAATCTACACCGGGGAGCTGTTTTTT
TRBJ2-1	TRBD1	TRBV5-1	once	CASSLQGQGGHEQFF	TGCGCCAGCAGCTTGCAGGGACAGGGTGGCCATGAGCAGTTCTTC
TRBJ1-1	-	TRBV4-1	-	CASSLRAPEEGLPEAFF	TGCGCCAGCAGCCTCCGAGCCCCGGAAGAGGGCTTACCTGAAGCTTTCTTT
TRBJ1-3	-	TRBV11-1	once	CASSSSVGNTIYF	TGTGCCAGCAGCTCCTCGGTGGGAAACACCATATATTTT
TRBJ2-3	-	TRBV4-1	few	CASSRKEAIGKLGADTQYF	TGCGCCAGCAGCCGAAAAGAGGCCATAGGGAAGTTAGGTGCAGATACGCAGTATTTT
TRBJ2-7	TRBD2	TRBV2	-	CASRLAGATYEQYF	TGTGCCAGCAGACTAGCGGGAGCAACCTACGAGCAGTACTTC
TRBJ2-3	-	TRBV7-2	-	CASSFLGASGDTQYF	TGTGCCAGCAGCTTCTTGGGGGCCAGTGGAGATACGCAGTATTTT
TRBJ1-2	-	TRBV7-2	-	CASSLITTGSGYTF	TGTGCCAGCAGCTTAATCACGACAGGCTCTGGCTACACCTTC
TRBJ1-1	-	TRBV5-6	-	CASSAGLINTEAFF	TGTGCCAGCAGCGCGGGACTAATCAACACTGAAGCTTTCTTT
TRBJ1-2	-	TRBV6-1	-	CASSEARFQTTVDYGYTF	TGTGCCAGCAGTGAAGCAAGGTTTCAAACAACAGTCGACTATGGCTACACCTTC
TRBJ2-1	TRBD2	TRBV11-1	-	CASSPLAITGNEQFF	TGTGCCAGCAGCCCACTAGCGATCACGGGGAATGAGCAGTTCTTC
TRBJ2-6	-	TRBV5-4	-	CASSIRDSGANVLTF	TGTGCCAGCAGCATCAGGGATTCTGGGGCCAACGTCCTGACTTTC
TRBJ2-2	TRBD1	TRBV2	-	CASTGGATGELFF	TGTGCCAGCACAGGGGGAGCGACCGGGGAGCTGTTTTTT
TRBJ2-2	TRBD2	TRBV5-1	-	CASSFGSGGVNTGELFF	TGCGCCAGCAGCTTTGGTAGCGGGGGCGTGAACACCGGGGAGCTGTTTTTT
TRBJ1-1	-	TRBV27	-	CASSAGYNTEAFF	TGTGCCAGCAGTGCTGGATATAACACTGAAGCTTTCTTT
TRBJ2-2	TRBD2	TRBV29-1	once	CSVASGGGVLEHRGAVF	TGCAGCGTTGCGTCCGGGGGAGGGGTGCTAGAACACCGGGGAGCTGTTTTT
TRBJ1-4	TRBD1	TRBV23-1	-	CAPIGQGDEKLFF	TGCGCCCCCATCGGGCAGGGGGATGAAAAACTGTTTTTT
TRBJ2-3	TRBD2	TRBV10-3	-	CAISEGLAGATDTQYF	TGTGCCATCAGTGAGGGACTAGCGGGAGCCACAGATACGCAGTATTTT
TRBJ1-2	-	TRBV5-1	few	CASSLDGGSNYGYTF	TGCGCCAGCAGCTTGGATGGGGGTTCTAACTATGGCTACACCTTC
TRBJ1-2	-	TRBV7-3	-	CASSSRGIYNGYTF	TGTGCCAGCAGTTCCCGAGGAATTTACAATGGCTACACCTTC
TRBJ2-7	-	TRBV28	-	CASSGTMDEQYF	TGTGCCAGCTCCGGGACGATGGACGAGCAGTACTTC
TRBJ2-3	-	TRBV28	-	CASSFPSGRGGAEGTTDTQYF	TGTGCCAGCAGCTTCCCGTCGGGCAGGGGAGGCGCGGAGGGGACCACAGATACGCAGTATTTT
TRBJ2-7	TRBD2	TRBV5-6	-	CASSPQVGLASFEQYF	TGTGCCAGCAGCCCGCAGGTCGGACTAGCGTCTTTCGAGCAGTACTTC
TRBJ1-1	TRBD1	TRBV11-1	few	CASSLYGPGGRNTEAFF	TGTGCCAGCAGTCTTTATGGGCCAGGGGGCAGGAACACTGAAGCTTTCTTT
TRBJ2-5	TRBD2	TRBV9	-	CASSVGRGRETQYF	TGTGCCAGCAGCGTAGGTCGCGGGAGGGAGACCCAGTACTTC
TRBJ1-6	TRBD1	TRBV4-1	few	CASSQVETGGSPLHF	TGCGCCAGCAGCCAAGTTGAGACAGGGGGCTCACCCCTCCACTTT
TRBJ2-1	TRBD2	TRBV2	-	CASSEGTSGSGYEQFF	TGTGCCAGCAGTGAGGGGACTAGCGGGTCTGGCTATGAGCAGTTCTTC